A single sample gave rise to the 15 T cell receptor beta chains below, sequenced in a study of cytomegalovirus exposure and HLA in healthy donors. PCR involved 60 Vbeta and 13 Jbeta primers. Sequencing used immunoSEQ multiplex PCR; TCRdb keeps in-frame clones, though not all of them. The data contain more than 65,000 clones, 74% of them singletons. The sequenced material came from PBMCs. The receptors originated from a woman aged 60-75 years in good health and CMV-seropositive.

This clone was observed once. The DNA of the CDR3 is TGTGCCAGCAGCTTGGGCGGGCCGATGCAACATGCGGGGGAAAAACTGTTTTTT. Translating it yields CASSLGGPMQHAGEKLFF. V and J are TRBV5-6 and TRBJ1-4, with D hard to call. Looked up from germline, CDR1 is SGHDT and CDR2 is YYEEEE. V was pared by 0 bases and J by 8 bases, with 23 bases between. There are 18 residues in the CDR3.

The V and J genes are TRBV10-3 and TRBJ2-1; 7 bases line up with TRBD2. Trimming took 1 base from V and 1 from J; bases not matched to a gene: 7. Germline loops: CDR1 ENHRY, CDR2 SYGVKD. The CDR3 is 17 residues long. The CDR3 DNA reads TGTGCCATCAGTGAGTACCAGCGGGGTGGGTCCTACAATGAGCAGTTCTTC. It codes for CAISEYQRGGSYNEQFF.

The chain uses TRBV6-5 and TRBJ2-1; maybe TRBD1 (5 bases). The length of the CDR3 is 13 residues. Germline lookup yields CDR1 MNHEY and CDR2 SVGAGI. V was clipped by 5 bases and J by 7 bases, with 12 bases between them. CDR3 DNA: TGTGCCAGCAGTCCTCAGGGTTGGAATGAGCAGTTCTTC. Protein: CASSPQGWNEQFF.

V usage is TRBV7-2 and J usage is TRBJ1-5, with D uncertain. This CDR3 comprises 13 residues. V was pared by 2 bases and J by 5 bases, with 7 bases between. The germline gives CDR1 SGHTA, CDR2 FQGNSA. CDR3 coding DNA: TGTGCCAGCAGCTTATTACGGGATCAGCCCCAGCATTTT. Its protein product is CASSLLRDQPQHF.

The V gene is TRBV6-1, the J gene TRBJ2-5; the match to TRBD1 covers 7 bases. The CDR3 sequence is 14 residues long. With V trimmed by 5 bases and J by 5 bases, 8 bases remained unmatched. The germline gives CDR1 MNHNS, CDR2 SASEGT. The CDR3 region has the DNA TGTGCCAGCAGTCCCAACAGGGGCGGGGAGACCCAGTACTTC. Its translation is CASSPNRGGETQYF.

CDR3 amino acids: CASSVSNRGSYGYTF. CDR3 nucleotide sequence: TGTGCCAGCAGCGTAAGTAACAGGGGCAGCTATGGCTACACCTTC. The rearrangement uses TRBV9 and TRBJ1-2, with 7 bases that match TRBD1. The germline gives CDR1 SGDLS, CDR2 YYNGEE. The CDR3 runs 15 residues. The V gene end was trimmed by 1 base and the J gene end by 4 bases; junction bases not matched to a gene: 7. Looking up the rest from reference TRBV9 and TRBJ1-2 gives the full variable domain: DSGVTQTPKHLITATGQRVTLRCSPRSGDLSVYWYQQSLDQGLQFLIQYYNGEERAKGNILERFSAQQFPDLHSELNLSSLELGDSALYFCASSVSNRGSYGYTFGSGTRLTVV.

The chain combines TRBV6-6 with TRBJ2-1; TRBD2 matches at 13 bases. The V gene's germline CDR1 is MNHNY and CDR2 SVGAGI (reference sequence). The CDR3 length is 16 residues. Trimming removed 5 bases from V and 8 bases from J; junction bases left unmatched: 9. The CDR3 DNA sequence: TGTGCCAGCAGTCGCTGGACTAGCGGGGGTATGGATGAGCAGTTCTTC. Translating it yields CASSRWTSGGMDEQFF.

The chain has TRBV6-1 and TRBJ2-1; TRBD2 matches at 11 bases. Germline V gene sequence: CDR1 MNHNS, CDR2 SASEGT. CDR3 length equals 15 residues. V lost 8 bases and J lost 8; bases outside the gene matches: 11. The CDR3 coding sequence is TGTGCCAGCGGCCGCCTAGCGGGAGGCAGGGATGAGCAGTTCTTC. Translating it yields CASGRLAGGRDEQFF.

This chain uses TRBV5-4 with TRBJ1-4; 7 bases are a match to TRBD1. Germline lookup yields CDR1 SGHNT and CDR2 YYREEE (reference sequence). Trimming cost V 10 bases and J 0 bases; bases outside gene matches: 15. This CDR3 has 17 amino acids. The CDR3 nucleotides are TGTGCCGGCAATCAAGGGGGCTCCTCGGCAACTAATGAAAAACTGTTTTTT. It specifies CAGNQGGSSATNEKLFF. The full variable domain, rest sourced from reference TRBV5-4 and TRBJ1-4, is ETGVTQSPTHLIKTRGQQVTLRCSSQSGHNTVSWYQQALGQGPQFIFQYYREEENGRGNFPPRFSGLQFPNYSSELNVNALELDDSALYLCAGNQGGSSATNEKLFFGSGTQLSVL.

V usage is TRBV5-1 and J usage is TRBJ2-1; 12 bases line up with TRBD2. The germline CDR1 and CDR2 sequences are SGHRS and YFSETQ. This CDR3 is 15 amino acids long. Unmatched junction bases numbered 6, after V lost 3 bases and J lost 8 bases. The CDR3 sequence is CASSSSGGARDEQFF. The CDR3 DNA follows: TGCGCCAGCAGCTCTAGCGGGGGGGCCAGGGATGAGCAGTTCTTC.

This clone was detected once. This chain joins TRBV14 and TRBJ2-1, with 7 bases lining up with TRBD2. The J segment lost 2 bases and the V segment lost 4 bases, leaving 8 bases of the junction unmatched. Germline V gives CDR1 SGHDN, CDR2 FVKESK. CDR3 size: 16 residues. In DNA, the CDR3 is TGTGCCAGCAGCCGGATCGGGGAGGGCGCCTACAATGAGCAGTTCTTC. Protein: CASSRIGEGAYNEQFF.

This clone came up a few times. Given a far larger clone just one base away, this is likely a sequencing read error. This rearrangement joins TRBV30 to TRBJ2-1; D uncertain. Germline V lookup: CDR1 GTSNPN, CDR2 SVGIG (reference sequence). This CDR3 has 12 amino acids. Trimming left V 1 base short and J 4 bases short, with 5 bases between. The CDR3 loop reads CAWSAEYNEQFF. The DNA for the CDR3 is TGTGCCTGGAGTGCGGAGTACAATGAGCAGTTCTTC. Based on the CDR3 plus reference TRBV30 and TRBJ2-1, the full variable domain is SQTIHQWPATLVQPVGSPLSLECTVEGTSNPNLYWYRQAAGRGLQLLFYSVGIGQISSEVPQNLSASRPQDRQFILSSKKLLLSDSGFYLCAWSAEYNEQFFGPGTRLTVL.

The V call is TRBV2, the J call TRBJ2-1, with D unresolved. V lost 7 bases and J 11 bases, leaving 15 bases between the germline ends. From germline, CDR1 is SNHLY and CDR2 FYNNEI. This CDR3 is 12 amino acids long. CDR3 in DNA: TGTGCCAGCAACCACGATCAGGCGCAGCAGTTCTTC. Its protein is CASNHDQAQQFF.

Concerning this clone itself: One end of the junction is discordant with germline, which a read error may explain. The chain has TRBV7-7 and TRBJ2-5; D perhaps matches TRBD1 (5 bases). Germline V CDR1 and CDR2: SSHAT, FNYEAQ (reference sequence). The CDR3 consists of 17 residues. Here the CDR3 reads CASSPSFLPQGQETQYF. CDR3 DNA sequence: TGTGCTAGCAGCCCTTCCTTTCTACCCCAGGGCCAAGAGACCCAGTACTTC. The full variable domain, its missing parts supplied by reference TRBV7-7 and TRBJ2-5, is GAGVSQSPRYKVTKRGQDVTLRCDPISSHATLYWYQQALGQGPEFLTYFNYEAQPDKSGLPSDRFSAERPEGSISTLTIQRTEQRDSAMYRCASSPSFLPQGQETQYFGPGTRLLVL.

The CDR3 is CASSKPGSRDEQFF. The CDR3, as DNA: TGCGCCAGCAGCAAGCCCGGGAGTCGCGATGAGCAGTTCTTC. The chain is built from TRBV5-1 and TRBJ2-1, with D perhaps TRBD2 (6 bases). In germline, CDR1 is SGHRS, CDR2 YFSETQ. V lost 4 bases and J lost 8, with 16 bases in between. The CDR3 sequence is 14 residues long.